This TCR beta chain is from a study of T-cell memory formation after mild COVID-19. Study observations and caveats: Later expanders leaned CD4+, whereas clones that contracted between day 15 and 85 were balanced CD4/CD8. Pre-infection memory already had some responding clones, implying cross-reactive memory joined.

Details on this clonotype: What it binds is not known.

With 5 bases clipped from V and 4 bases from J, the junction kept 10 bases outside the gene matches. Germline CDR1 is LGHNA and CDR2 is YSLEER. CDR3 length: 15 residues. TCRdb redid the calling of the 5' RACE reads with MiXCR, one entry per CDR3 protein. This sample has hundreds of thousands of distinct CDR3 sequences, with roughly a fifth found just once. Specimen: PBMCs or a T cell subset sorted from them (not recorded which). This chain connects TRBV4-3 to TRBJ2-7; 8 nucleotides align to TRBD2. The receptor's source is an adult woman who had mild COVID-19 (a few samples of this study predate the infection). Cell type and time point are not known. In nucleotides, the CDR3 is TGCGCCAGCAGCGCTAGGCTCGGGGGGGCGTACGAGCAGTACTTC. It yields the protein CASSARLGGAYEQYF.